This T cell receptor (beta chain) was sequenced for a study of metastatic and nonmetastatic thyroid tumors. In this sample, this clone turned up a few times. A much larger clone lies one base from this, so it may be a read error. Other nucleotide sequences in the sample specify the same CDR3. TCRdb reanalyzed the PCR reads via MiXCR. The sample consists of tens of thousands of clones, about a sixth of them appearing once. Until they underwent thyroid surgery, no patient had received any treatment. V was cut by 5 bases and J by 4 bases, with 17 bases left in between. The CDR3 is 15 residues long. The source of this sequence is a female donor with papillary thyroid cancer or a benign thyroid nodule (not recorded which). Some clones in this sample may be carry-over from other donors' samples. The sequenced material came from tumor tissue. This sequence joins TRBV12-3 or TRBV12-4 and TRBJ1-2; D call uncertain. The DNA of the CDR3 is TGTGCCAGCAGTCGGGGTGGTCTCCTTGGCTATGGCTACACCTTC. The encoded protein is CASSRGGLLGYGYTF.